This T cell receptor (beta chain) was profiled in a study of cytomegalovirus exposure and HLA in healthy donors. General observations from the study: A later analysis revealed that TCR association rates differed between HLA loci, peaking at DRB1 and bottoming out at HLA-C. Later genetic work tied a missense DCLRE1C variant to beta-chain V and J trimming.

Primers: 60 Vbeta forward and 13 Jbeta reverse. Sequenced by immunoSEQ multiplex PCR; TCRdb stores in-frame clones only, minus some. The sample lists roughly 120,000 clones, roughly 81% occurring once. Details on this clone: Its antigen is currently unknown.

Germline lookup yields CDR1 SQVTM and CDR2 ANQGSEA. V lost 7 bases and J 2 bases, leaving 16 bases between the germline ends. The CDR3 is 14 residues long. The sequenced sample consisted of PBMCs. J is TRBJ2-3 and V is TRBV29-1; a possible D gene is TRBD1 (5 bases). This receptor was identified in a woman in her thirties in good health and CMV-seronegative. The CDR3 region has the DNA TGCAGCGGCCGATTGGGGCGCGTCACAGATACGCAGTATTTT. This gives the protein CSGRLGRVTDTQYF.